This entry is about one TCR beta chain. Its matching antigen is unknown. This record comes from a study of shared clonotypes between healthy human individuals. Study details: Every donor yielded three CD4 naive, three CD4 memory, two CD8 naive and one CD8 memory plate. Overall study findings and caveats: Richness estimates generally favored naive over memory subsets. Generation probabilities of non-shared clonotypes were lower (relative to those shared by all four donors).

Sequencing used immunoSEQ multiplex PCR; TCRdb keeps in-frame clones, though not all of them. The sample contains about 2 million clones, 85% to 95% of which appear only once. The sequence was collected from a young man in good health. Specimen: naive CD4+ T cells sorted from blood. Subset noted: CD45RA+ positively selected.

The CDR3 sequence is CASSYGRTGNEKLFF. DNA of the CDR3: TGCGCCAGCAGCTACGGACGGACCGGTAATGAAAAACTGTTTTTT. V is TRBV5-1 and J is TRBJ1-4; D is undetermined. The CDR3 contains 15 residues. V was clipped by 3 bases and J by 4 bases, with 13 bases between them. In germline, CDR1 is SGHRS, CDR2 YFSETQ.